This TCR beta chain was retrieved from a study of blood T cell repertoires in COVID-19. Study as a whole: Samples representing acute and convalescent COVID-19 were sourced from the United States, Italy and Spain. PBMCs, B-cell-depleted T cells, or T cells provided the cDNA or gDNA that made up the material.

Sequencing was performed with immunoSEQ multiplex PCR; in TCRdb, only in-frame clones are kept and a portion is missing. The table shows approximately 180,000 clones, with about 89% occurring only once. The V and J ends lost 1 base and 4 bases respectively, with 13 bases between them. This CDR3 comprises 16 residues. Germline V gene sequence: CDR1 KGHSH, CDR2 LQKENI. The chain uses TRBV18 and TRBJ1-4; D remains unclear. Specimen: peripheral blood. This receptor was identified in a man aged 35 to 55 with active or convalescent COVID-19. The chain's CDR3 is CASSPRAGVVNEKLFF. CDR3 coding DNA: TGTGCCAGCTCACCACGAGCGGGCGTAGTTAATGAAAAACTGTTTTTT.